These 29 T cell receptor beta chains were all obtained from the same sample, sequenced in a study of cytomegalovirus exposure and HLA in healthy donors. This PCR relied on a set of 60 Vbeta primers and 13 Jbeta primers. TCRdb's table, derived via immunoSEQ multiplex PCR, lists solely in-frame clones and lacks some. This sample contains 65,000 to 95,000 clones. The specimen was PBMCs. These receptors were obtained from a man aged 25-45 years in good health and CMV-seronegative.

The chain combines TRBV7-9 with TRBJ2-3, with D perhaps TRBD2 (5 bases). This CDR3 has 15 amino acids. Germline loops: CDR1 SEHNR, CDR2 FQNEAQ (reference sequence). V gave up 5 bases and J gave up 0 bases, with 12 bases separating them. The CDR3 nucleotides read TGTGCCAGCAGCCAAGGACTGCTTAGCACAGATACGCAGTATTTT. Its translation is CASSQGLLSTDTQYF.

The genes are TRBV6-1 and TRBJ2-1; 7 bases map to TRBD1. With 4 bases clipped from V and 8 bases from J, the junction kept 5 bases outside the gene matches. CDR1 MNHNS and CDR2 SASEGT come from the germline V gene. The CDR3 length is 13 residues. The CDR3 DNA reads as TGTGCCAGCAGTGGATTGCAGGGGGATGAGCAGTTCTTC. Encoded protein: CASSGLQGDEQFF.

The chain recombines TRBV6-5 with TRBJ2-2; 8 bases fit TRBD1. CDR1 MNHEY and CDR2 SVGAGI come from the germline V gene. The CDR3 length is 15 residues. Trimming removed 6 bases from V and 8 bases from J; junction bases left unmatched: 11. The CDR3 DNA reads TGTGCCAGCAGACCCATTGCAGGGGGCGGAGGGGAGCTGTTTTTT. Amino acids: CASRPIAGGGGELFF.

The chain joins TRBV29-1 to TRBJ1-1; TRBD1 matches at 7 bases. This CDR3 comprises 13 residues. Germline V gene data show CDR1 as SQVTM and CDR2 as ANQGSEA. The trim removed 7 bases at V and 1 base at J, leaving 6 bases unmatched. The CDR3 region is CSGERQGNTEAFF. Written as DNA, the CDR3 is TGCAGCGGGGAAAGACAGGGGAACACTGAAGCTTTCTTT.

The chain carries TRBV6-1 and TRBJ1-1; D is ambiguous. Germline lookup yields CDR1 MNHNS and CDR2 SASEGT. V gave up 6 bases and J gave up 0 bases, with 5 bases separating them. The CDR3 loop spans 12 amino acids. The CDR3 loop is CASSGVNTEAFF. The DNA for the CDR3 is TGTGCCAGCAGCGGAGTGAACACTGAAGCTTTCTTT.

The chain couples TRBV2 to TRBJ1-5; a weak D match, TRBD1 (6 bases). Germline CDR1 and CDR2: SNHLY and FYNNEI. The V end was cut by 7 bases, the J end by 9 bases, with 16 bases between. This CDR3 has 13 amino acids. CDR3 amino acids: CASTQTGPPPQHF. For the CDR3, the DNA is TGTGCCAGCACTCAGACAGGCCCGCCGCCCCAGCATTTT.

The gene calls are TRBV7-2 and TRBJ2-1; D unresolved. CDR3 length: 13 residues. V dropped 5 bases and J dropped 2 bases, with 7 bases sitting between them. Looked up from germline, CDR1 is SGHTA and CDR2 is FQGNSA. The CDR3 loop reads CASSLRAYNEQFF. CDR3 sequence (DNA): TGTGCCAGCAGCCTACGGGCCTACAATGAGCAGTTCTTC.

This chain uses TRBV5-1 with TRBJ2-7, with 9 nucleotides matching TRBD1. From germline, CDR1 is SGHRS and CDR2 YFSETQ. The V segment lost 4 bases and the J segment 3 bases; nucleotides outside the gene matches: 5. The CDR3 is made up of 14 amino acids. In DNA form, the CDR3 reads TGCGCCAGCAGCCAGGGACAGGGCATCTACGAGCAGTACTTC. Amino acids: CASSQGQGIYEQYF.

This rearrangement joins TRBV6-5 to TRBJ2-1; D remains unclear. The CDR3 is 11 amino acids. Trimming removed 4 bases from V and 12 bases from J, with 10 bases in between. The V gene's germline CDR1 is MNHEY and CDR2 SVGAGI. The chain's CDR3 is CASSSAVRQFF. DNA for the CDR3: TGTGCCAGCAGTTCCGCTGTGCGGCAGTTCTTC.

The chain has TRBV29-1 and TRBJ2-5; D is undetermined. V lost 3 bases and J lost 5, with 4 bases in between. The CDR3 loop spans 10 amino acids. CDR1 and CDR2 from the germline V gene are SQVTM and ANQGSEA. The CDR3 protein is CSVEEETQYF. The CDR3 nucleotides are TGCAGCGTTGAGGAGGAGACCCAGTACTTC.

The V and J genes are TRBV28 and TRBJ2-2; tentatively, D is TRBD2 (5 bases). V was pared by 2 bases and J by 8 bases, with 6 bases between. The CDR3 sequence is 12 residues long. The germline CDR1 and CDR2 sequences are MDHEN and SYDVKM. This CDR3 reads CASSLREGELFF. In nucleotides, the CDR3 is TGTGCCAGCAGTTTAAGGGAGGGGGAGCTGTTTTTT.

The chain couples TRBV5-1 to TRBJ2-5; 7 bases line up with TRBD1. The better agreement between TRBJ2-7 and the DNA end casts doubt on the J call. The CDR3 loop spans 14 amino acids. In germline, CDR1 is SGHRS, CDR2 YFSETQ. The CDR3 loop reads CASSRGTAAYEQYF. Here the CDR3 DNA reads TGCGCCAGCAGCCGAGGGACAGCTGCATACGAGCAGTACTTC.

The chain combines TRBV7-2 with TRBJ2-7; 7 bases are shared with TRBD2. Germline loops: CDR1 SGHTA, CDR2 FQGNSA. This CDR3 spans 16 amino acids. The ends lost 0 bases at V and 0 bases at J; junction bases unmatched: 5. CDR3 sequence: CASSLAPTSPSYEQYF. The CDR3 region has the DNA TGTGCCAGCAGCTTAGCCCCGACTAGCCCCTCCTACGAGCAGTACTTC.

This sequence joins TRBV2 and TRBJ1-2, with 9 bases lining up with TRBD1. The germline V gene has CDR1 SNHLY and CDR2 FYNNEI. V lost 6 bases, J lost 5 bases, and 7 bases stayed unmatched. The CDR3 consists of 14 residues. The CDR3 region has the DNA TGTGCCAGCAGCCGGGGACAGGGAAGATATGGCTACACCTTC. Translating it yields CASSRGQGRYGYTF.

This rearrangement joins TRBV18 to TRBJ2-5; D perhaps matches TRBD2 (6 bases). This CDR3 region has 14 residues. Trimming took off 6 bases at V and 5 bases at J, with 16 bases between the two ends. Per germline, CDR1 KGHSH and CDR2 LQKENI. CDR3 region: CASSLGGADETQYF. CDR3 in DNA: TGTGCCAGCTCCCTCGGAGGGGCGGATGAGACCCAGTACTTC.

V is TRBV4-3 and J is TRBJ1-2; D possibly corresponds to TRBD1 (5 bases). CDR1 and CDR2 (germline): LGHNA, YSLEER. Trimming removed 0 bases at V and 7 bases at J, with 18 bases between. The CDR3 is 16 amino acids. Here the CDR3 reads CASSQEIQQGQAGYTF. The CDR3 nucleotides are TGCGCCAGCAGCCAAGAGATCCAGCAGGGCCAGGCTGGCTACACCTTC.

The rearrangement uses TRBV19 and TRBJ1-5; 9 nucleotides match TRBD1. There are 14 residues in the CDR3. Germline CDR1 reads LNHDA; CDR2 reads SQIVND (reference sequence). The V segment lost 7 bases and the J segment 3 bases; nucleotides outside the gene matches: 4. The CDR3 here is CASTRDRVNQPQHF. The CDR3 DNA reads as TGTGCCAGTACTAGGGACAGGGTCAATCAGCCCCAGCATTTT.

The chain uses TRBV4-3 and TRBJ2-7; TRBD1 agrees at 8 bases. From germline, CDR1 is LGHNA and CDR2 YSLEER. This CDR3 comprises 15 residues. V trimming: 3 bases; J trimming: 0 bases; junction bases outside the gene matches: 4. CDR3 sequence reads: CASSQRTGSSYEQYF. CDR3 nucleotide sequence: TGCGCCAGCAGCCAGCGGACAGGGAGCTCCTACGAGCAGTACTTC.

The rearrangement joins TRBV11-3 to TRBJ1-1; the D gene is possibly TRBD1 (6 bases). V lost 5 bases, J lost 5 bases, and 9 bases lay in between. From germline, CDR1 is SGHNT and CDR2 YENEEA. The CDR3 runs to 12 residues. In nucleotides, the CDR3 is TGTGCCAGCAGCCCGCAGGGGACTGAAGCTTTCTTT. It encodes CASSPQGTEAFF.

J is TRBJ1-1 and V is TRBV29-1, with D maybe TRBD1 (5 bases). Trimming shortened V by 3 bases and J by 6 bases, and 17 bases separated the two germline ends. CDR3 size: 14 residues. Germline CDR1 SQVTM, CDR2 ANQGSEA. The CDR3 region is CSVDGGKGIAEAFF. CDR3 sequence (DNA): TGCAGCGTTGACGGGGGGAAGGGTATCGCTGAAGCTTTCTTT.

The genes are TRBV20-1 and TRBJ1-5; D not certain. The V end was cut by 7 bases, the J end by 9 bases, with 13 bases between. Germline loops: CDR1 DFQATT, CDR2 SNEGSKA (reference sequence). This CDR3 is 11 amino acids long. The CDR3 coding sequence is TGCAGTGGTGAGGGAGAGAGGCCCCAGCATTTT. Its translation: CSGEGERPQHF.

The chain carries TRBV9 and TRBJ2-7; perhaps TRBD1 as D (6 bases). The CDR3 is 15 residues long. Looked up from germline, CDR1 is SGDLS and CDR2 is YYNGEE. Trimming pared 1 base from V and 1 base from J, leaving 12 bases between. CDR3 sequence reads: CASSVSGGLSYEQYF. CDR3 nucleotide sequence: TGTGCCAGCAGCGTAAGTGGGGGCCTTTCCTACGAGCAGTACTTC.

This rearrangement joins TRBV5-6 to TRBJ2-5, with 14 bases matching TRBD2. J was trimmed by 3 bases and V by 3 bases; bases with no gene match: 1. Germline V lookup: CDR1 SGHDT, CDR2 YYEEEE. The length of the CDR3 is 15 residues. The CDR3 region is CASSSGLAGEETQYF. The CDR3 coding sequence is TGTGCCAGCAGCTCGGGACTAGCGGGAGAAGAGACCCAGTACTTC.

The chain joins TRBV19 to TRBJ1-1, with 7 bases aligning to TRBD1. CDR3 length: 14 residues. The V segment lost 5 bases and the J segment 8 bases; nucleotides outside the gene matches: 11. Germline CDR1 LNHDA, CDR2 SQIVND (reference sequence). The CDR3 loop is CASSPHEDRREAFF. CDR3 DNA sequence: TGTGCCAGTAGTCCCCATGAGGACAGGAGGGAAGCTTTCTTT.

V gene TRBV11-2 combines with J gene TRBJ1-1; possible D gene TRBD1, 5 bases. CDR1 is SGHAT, CDR2 FQNNGV, per germline. The length of the CDR3 is 13 residues. The germline V and J ends were trimmed by 2 bases and 4 bases, with 8 bases remaining between them. The CDR3 region is CASSLQGGTEAFF. The CDR3, as DNA: TGTGCCAGCAGCTTACAGGGCGGCACTGAAGCTTTCTTT.

This chain joins TRBV29-1 and TRBJ2-6; D perhaps matches TRBD1 (5 bases). Germline loops: CDR1 SQVTM, CDR2 ANQGSEA. This CDR3 region has 16 residues. The V end lost 1 base, the J end lost 0 bases, and 10 bases lay between the germline ends. The chain's CDR3 is CSVEGQGPSGANVLTF. Written as DNA, the CDR3 is TGCAGCGTTGAAGGGCAGGGTCCCTCTGGGGCCAACGTCCTGACTTTC.

The CDR3 DNA is TGCGCCAGCAGCTGGGAGGGAGTGGGCACTGAAGCTTTCTTT. Translation gives CASSWEGVGTEAFF. The genes are TRBV5-1 and TRBJ1-1, with D hard to call. Trimming pared 3 bases from V and 4 bases from J, leaving 13 bases between. CDR1 and CDR2 (germline): SGHRS, YFSETQ. This CDR3 has 14 residues.

V is TRBV19 and J is TRBJ1-1, with D tentatively TRBD1 (5 bases). This CDR3 is 13 amino acids long. Trimming pared 6 bases from V and 0 bases from J, leaving 8 bases between. The germline V gene has CDR1 LNHDA and CDR2 SQIVND (reference sequence). This chain's CDR3 is CASRGQMNTEAFF. The CDR3 DNA reads as TGTGCCAGTAGGGGGCAAATGAACACTGAAGCTTTCTTT.

The chain combines TRBV7-2 with TRBJ2-7, with D perhaps matching TRBD1 (6 bases). With 0 bases removed from V and 2 bases from J, the gap between germline ends came to 11 bases. The CDR3 runs 15 residues. Germline values: CDR1 SGHTA, CDR2 FQGNSA. CDR3: CASSLADTGPYEQYF. Written as DNA, the CDR3 is TGTGCCAGCAGCTTAGCCGATACAGGGCCCTACGAGCAGTACTTC.